Listed here is a single T cell receptor (beta chain). This sample was included in a study of blood T cell repertoires in COVID-19. Study in general: Samples representing acute and convalescent COVID-19 were sourced from the United States, Italy and Spain.

The Seattle site enrolled patients during active infection and followed them longitudinally. Here immunoSEQ multiplex PCR was the method, and the copy in TCRdb shows in-frame clones only, minus some. Altogether tens of thousands of clones are present, more than 70% being singletons, with the ten largest covering 2% to 2.5%. Specimen: peripheral blood. The receptor's source is a man between 65 and 79 years old with COVID-19, enrolled during active disease.

CDR3 coding DNA: TGTGCCAGCAGCTCCACTAGGACAGGGGGCGCGGGCACTGAAGCTTTCTTT. Translating gives CASSSTRTGGAGTEAFF. The chain has TRBV7-9 and TRBJ1-1, with TRBD1 matching 11 bases. V shed 4 bases and J 4 bases; nucleotides not matched to a gene: 11. Germline V gives CDR1 SEHNR, CDR2 FQNEAQ (reference sequence). This CDR3 has 17 amino acids.